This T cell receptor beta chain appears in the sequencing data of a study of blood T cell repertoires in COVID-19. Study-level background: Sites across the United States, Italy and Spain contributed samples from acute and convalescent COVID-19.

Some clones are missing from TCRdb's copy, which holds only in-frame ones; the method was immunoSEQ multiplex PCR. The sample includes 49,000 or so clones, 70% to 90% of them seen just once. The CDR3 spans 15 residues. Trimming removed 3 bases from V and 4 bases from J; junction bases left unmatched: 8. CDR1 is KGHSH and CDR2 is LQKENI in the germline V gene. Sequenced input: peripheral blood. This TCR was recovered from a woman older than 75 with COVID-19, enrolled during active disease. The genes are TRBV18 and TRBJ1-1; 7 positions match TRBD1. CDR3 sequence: CASSPQGGLSTEAFF. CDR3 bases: TGTGCCAGCTCACCTCAGGGGGGATTGAGCACTGAAGCTTTCTTT.